The 4 T cell receptor beta chains below come from one sample, sequenced in a study of shared clonotypes between healthy human individuals. The data were produced by immunoSEQ multiplex PCR, yet TCRdb's version contains in-frame clones alone and is incomplete. This sample has around 1,000,000 clones, with roughly 77% found just once. The sample consisted of memory CD4+ T cells from PBMCs. This sample's subset: CD45RA-negative fraction. The receptors were sampled from a man in his late teens or twenties in good health. Some clones in this sample may be carry-over from other donors' samples.

This rearrangement joins TRBV11-3 to TRBJ2-5; unclear D gene. CDR1 and CDR2 (germline): SGHNT, YENEEA. V was clipped by 5 bases and J by 0 bases, with 7 bases between them. The CDR3 extends over 13 amino acids. DNA for the CDR3: TGTGCCAGCAGCGTGACAAACCAAGAGACCCAGTACTTC. Its translation is CASSVTNQETQYF.

V gene TRBV10-3 combines with J gene TRBJ1-5; a possible D gene is TRBD1 (6 bases). The CDR3 contains 15 residues. V was cut by 6 bases and J by 2 bases, with 14 bases left in between. Germline CDR1 reads ENHRY; CDR2 reads SYGVKD. The CDR3 bases are TGTGCCATCAGGGACAGCACAATCGGCAATCAGCCCCAGCATTTT. Translating it yields CAIRDSTIGNQPQHF.

The chain employs TRBV7-6 and TRBJ2-1; D ambiguous. V gave up 1 base and J gave up 8 bases, with 9 bases separating them. Germline loops: CDR1 SGHVS, CDR2 FNYEAQ. This CDR3 is 13 amino acids long. CDR3 in DNA: TGTGCCAGCAGCTTAGTACACGGTCATGAGCAGTTCTTC. It codes for CASSLVHGHEQFF.

This chain uses TRBV4-2 with TRBJ1-1; TRBD1 is a possible D gene (5 bases). Trimming shortened V by 4 bases and J by 5 bases, and 14 bases separated the two germline ends. CDR1 is LGHNA, CDR2 YNFKEQ, per germline. The CDR3 length is 14 residues. The CDR3 spells CASSPRGAWTEAFF. CDR3 bases: TGTGCCAGCAGCCCTCGAGGGGCTTGGACTGAAGCTTTCTTT.